This TCR beta chain is drawn from a study of T cell responses to AZD1222 COVID-19 vaccine. Study at large: Second doses that came at about 4 or about 12 weeks were put together.

Between the trimmed V and J ends, which lost 3 bases and 8 bases, there was a span of 10 bases. The CDR3 is 12 amino acids. Study results and caveats: Spike-specific TCR breadth and depth rose after two AZD1222 doses. Clonal diversity was possibly underestimated, and white British individuals and females predominated among donors.

TCRdb's copy holds only in-frame clones and misses some; the assay was immunoSEQ multiplex PCR. The sample shows roughly 150,000 clones, about 91% of them seen only once. A note on this clone: Its cognate antigen is unknown.

Material: peripheral blood, obtained on day 0 of AZD1222 vaccination. The chain uses TRBV12-3 or TRBV12-4 and TRBJ1-2; D unclear. The receptor's source is an adult in good health. The CDR3 here is CASSLNARGYTF. CDR3 sequence (DNA): TGTGCCAGCAGTTTGAACGCGCGGGGCTACACCTTC.